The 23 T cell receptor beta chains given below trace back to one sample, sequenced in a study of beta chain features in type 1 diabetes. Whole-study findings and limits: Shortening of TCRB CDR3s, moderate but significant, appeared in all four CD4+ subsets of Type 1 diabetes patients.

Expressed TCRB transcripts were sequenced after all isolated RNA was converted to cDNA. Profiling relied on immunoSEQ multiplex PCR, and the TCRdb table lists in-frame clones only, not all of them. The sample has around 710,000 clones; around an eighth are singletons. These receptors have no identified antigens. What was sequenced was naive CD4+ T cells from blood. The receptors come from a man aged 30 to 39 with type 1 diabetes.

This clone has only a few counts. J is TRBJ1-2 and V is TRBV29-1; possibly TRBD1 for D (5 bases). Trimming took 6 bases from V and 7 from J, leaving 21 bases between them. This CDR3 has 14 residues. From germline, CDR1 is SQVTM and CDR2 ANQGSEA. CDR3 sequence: CSVDAGTDIGGYTF. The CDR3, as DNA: TGCAGCGTGGACGCCGGGACGGACATAGGTGGCTACACCTTC.

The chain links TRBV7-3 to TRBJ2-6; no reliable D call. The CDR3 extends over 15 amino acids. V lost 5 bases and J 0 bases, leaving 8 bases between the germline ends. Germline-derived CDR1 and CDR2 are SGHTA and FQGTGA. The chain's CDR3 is CASSRESSGANVLTF. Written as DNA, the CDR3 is TGTGCCAGCAGCCGCGAGTCCTCTGGGGCCAACGTCCTGACTTTC. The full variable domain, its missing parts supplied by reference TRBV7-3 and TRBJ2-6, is GAGVSQTPSNKVTEKGKYVELRCDPISGHTALYWYRQSLGQGPEFLIYFQGTGAADDSGLPNDRFFAVRPEGSVSTLKIQRTERGDSAVYLCASSRESSGANVLTFGAGSRLTVL.

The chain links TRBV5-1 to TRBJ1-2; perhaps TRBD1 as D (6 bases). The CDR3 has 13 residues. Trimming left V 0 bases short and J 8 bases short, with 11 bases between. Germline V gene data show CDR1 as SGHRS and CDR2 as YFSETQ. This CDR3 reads CASSLDPGEGYTF. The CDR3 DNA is TGCGCCAGCAGCTTGGACCCAGGGGAGGGCTACACCTTC.

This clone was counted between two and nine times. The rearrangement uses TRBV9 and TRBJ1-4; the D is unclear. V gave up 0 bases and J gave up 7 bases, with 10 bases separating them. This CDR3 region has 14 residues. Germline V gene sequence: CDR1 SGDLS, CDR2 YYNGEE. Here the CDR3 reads CASSVGSSGEKLFF. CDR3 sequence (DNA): TGTGCCAGCAGCGTAGGATCCTCGGGTGAAAAACTGTTTTTT.

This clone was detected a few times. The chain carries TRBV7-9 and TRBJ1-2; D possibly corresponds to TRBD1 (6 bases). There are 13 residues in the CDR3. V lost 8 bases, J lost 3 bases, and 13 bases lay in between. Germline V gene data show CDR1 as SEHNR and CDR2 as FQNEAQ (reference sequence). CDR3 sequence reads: CASSSRTDYGYTF. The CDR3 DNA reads TGTGCCAGCTCCTCAAGGACAGACTATGGCTACACCTTC.

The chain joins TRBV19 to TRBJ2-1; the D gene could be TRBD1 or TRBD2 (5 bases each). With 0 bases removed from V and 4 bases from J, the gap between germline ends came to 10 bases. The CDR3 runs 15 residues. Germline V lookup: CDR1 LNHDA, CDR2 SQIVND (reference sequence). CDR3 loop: CASSIEGRNYNEQFF. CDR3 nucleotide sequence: TGTGCCAGTAGTATAGAGGGACGGAATTACAATGAGCAGTTCTTC.

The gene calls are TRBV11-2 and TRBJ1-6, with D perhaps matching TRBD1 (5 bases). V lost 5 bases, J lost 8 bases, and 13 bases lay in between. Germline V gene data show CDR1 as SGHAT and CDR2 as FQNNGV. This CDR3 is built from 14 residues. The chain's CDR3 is CASSLGEGYSPLHF. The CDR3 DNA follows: TGTGCCAGCAGCCTCGGGGAGGGGTATTCACCCCTCCACTTT.

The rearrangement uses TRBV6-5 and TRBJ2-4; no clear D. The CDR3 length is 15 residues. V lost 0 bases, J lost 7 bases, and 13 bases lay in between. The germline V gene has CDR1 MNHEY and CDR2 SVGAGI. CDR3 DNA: TGTGCCAGCAGTTACTCGAGCCGGGTGGAGAACATTCAGTACTTC. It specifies CASSYSSRVENIQYF.

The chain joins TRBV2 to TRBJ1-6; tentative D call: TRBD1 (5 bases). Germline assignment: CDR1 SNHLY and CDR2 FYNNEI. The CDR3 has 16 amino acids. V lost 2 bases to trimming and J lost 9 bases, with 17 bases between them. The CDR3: CASSERDGKDGSPLHF. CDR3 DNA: TGTGCCAGCAGTGAAAGGGACGGGAAGGATGGTTCACCCCTCCACTTT.

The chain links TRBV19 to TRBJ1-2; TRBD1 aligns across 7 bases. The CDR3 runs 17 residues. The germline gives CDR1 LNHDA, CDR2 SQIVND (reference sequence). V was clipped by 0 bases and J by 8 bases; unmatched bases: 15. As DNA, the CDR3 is TGTGCCAGTAGTATAGATCAAACAGGGGCTACGTTGGGAGGCTACACCTTC. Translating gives CASSIDQTGATLGGYTF.

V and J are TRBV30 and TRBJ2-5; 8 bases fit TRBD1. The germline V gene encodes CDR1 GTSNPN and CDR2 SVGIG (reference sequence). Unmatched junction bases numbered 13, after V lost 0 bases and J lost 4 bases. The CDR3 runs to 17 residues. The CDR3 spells CAWSVLSSAGGPETQYF. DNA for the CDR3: TGTGCCTGGAGTGTACTGAGCTCGGCAGGGGGCCCAGAGACCCAGTACTTC.

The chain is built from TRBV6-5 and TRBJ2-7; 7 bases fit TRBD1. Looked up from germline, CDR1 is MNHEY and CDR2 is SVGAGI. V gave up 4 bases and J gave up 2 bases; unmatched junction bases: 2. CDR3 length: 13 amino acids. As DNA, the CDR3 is TGTGCCAGCAGTTCGACAGGGACCTACGAGCAGTACTTC. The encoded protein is CASSSTGTYEQYF.

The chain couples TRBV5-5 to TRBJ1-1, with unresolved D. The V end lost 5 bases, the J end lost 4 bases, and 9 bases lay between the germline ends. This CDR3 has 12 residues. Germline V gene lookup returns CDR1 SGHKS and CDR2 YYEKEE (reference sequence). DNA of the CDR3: TGTGCCAGCAGTTTTGTCGGCACTGAAGCTTTCTTT. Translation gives CASSFVGTEAFF.

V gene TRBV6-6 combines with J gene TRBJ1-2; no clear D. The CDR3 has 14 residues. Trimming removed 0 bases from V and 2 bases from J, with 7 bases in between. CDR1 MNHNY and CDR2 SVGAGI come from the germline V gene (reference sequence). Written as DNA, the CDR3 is TGTGCCAGCAGTTACTCGGGAGTCAACTATGGCTACACCTTC. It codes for CASSYSGVNYGYTF.

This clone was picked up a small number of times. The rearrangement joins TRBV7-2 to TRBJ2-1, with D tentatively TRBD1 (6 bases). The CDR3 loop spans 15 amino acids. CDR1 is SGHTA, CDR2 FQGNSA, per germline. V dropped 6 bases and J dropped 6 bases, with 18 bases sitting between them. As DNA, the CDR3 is TGTGCCAGCAGTACTGCTGGGGGCAGAGGCAATGAGCAGTTCTTC. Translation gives CASSTAGGRGNEQFF.

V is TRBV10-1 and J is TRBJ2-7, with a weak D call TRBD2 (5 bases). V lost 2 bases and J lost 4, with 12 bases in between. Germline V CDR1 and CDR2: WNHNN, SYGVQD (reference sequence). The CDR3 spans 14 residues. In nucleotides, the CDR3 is TGCGCCAGCAGTGAGGAGGGTCCGCCATACGAGCAGTACTTC. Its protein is CASSEEGPPYEQYF.

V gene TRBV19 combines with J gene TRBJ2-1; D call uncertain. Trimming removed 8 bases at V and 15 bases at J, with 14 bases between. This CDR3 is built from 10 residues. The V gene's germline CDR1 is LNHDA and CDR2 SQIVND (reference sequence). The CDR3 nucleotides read TGTGCCAGTGGAAATGATAGGGCGTTCTTC. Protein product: CASGNDRAFF.

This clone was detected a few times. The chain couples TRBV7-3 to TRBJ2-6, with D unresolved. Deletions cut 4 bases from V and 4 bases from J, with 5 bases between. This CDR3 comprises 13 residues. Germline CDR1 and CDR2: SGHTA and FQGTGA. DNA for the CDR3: TGTGCCAGCAGCTCGCTCGGGGCCAACGTCCTGACTTTC. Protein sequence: CASSSLGANVLTF.

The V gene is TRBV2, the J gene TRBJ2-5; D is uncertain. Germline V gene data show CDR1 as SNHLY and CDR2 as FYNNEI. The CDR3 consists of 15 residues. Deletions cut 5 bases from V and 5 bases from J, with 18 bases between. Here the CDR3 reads CASSSITAAKETQYF. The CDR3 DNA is TGTGCCAGCAGTAGTATAACAGCTGCGAAGGAGACCCAGTACTTC. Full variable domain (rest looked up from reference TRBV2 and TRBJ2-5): EPEVTQTPSHQVTQMGQEVILRCVPISNHLYFYWYRQILGQKVEFLVSFYNNEISEKSEIFDDQFSVERPDGSNFTLKIRSTKLEDSAMYFCASSSITAAKETQYFGPGTRLLVL.

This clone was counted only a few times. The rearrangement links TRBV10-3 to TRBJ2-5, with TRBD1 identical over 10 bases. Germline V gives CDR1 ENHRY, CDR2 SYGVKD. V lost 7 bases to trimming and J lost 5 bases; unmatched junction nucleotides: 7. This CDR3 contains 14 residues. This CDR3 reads CAITPGQGRETQYF. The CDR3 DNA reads TGTGCCATCACTCCGGGACAGGGGAGGGAGACCCAGTACTTC.

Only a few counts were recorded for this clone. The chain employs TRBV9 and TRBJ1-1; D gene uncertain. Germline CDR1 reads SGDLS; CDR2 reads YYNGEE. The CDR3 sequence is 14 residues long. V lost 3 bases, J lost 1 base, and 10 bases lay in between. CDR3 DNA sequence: TGTGCCAGCAGCGCGAGGACGGGGAACACTGAAGCTTTCTTT. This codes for CASSARTGNTEAFF.

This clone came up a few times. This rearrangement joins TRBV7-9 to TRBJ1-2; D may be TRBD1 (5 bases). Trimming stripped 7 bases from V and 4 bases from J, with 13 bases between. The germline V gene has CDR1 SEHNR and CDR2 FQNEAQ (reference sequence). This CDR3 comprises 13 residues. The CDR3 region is CASTRQPPYGYTF. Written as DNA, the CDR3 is TGTGCCAGCACCCGACAGCCACCCTATGGCTACACCTTC.

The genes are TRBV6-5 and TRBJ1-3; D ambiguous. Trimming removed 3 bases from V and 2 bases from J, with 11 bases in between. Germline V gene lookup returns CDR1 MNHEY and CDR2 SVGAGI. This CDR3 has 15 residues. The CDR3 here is CASSYGESPGNTIYF. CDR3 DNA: TGTGCCAGCAGTTATGGGGAGAGCCCTGGAAACACCATATATTTT.